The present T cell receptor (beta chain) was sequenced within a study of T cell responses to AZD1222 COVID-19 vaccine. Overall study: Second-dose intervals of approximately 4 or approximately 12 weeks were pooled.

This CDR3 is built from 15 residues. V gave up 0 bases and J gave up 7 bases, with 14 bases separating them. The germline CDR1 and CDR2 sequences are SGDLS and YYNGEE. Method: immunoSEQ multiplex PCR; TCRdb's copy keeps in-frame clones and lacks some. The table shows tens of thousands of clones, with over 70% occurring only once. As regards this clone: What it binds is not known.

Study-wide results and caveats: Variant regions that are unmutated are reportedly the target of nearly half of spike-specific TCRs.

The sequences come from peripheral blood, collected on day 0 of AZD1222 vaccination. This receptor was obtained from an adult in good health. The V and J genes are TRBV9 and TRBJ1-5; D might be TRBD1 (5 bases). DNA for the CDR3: TGTGCCAGCAGCGTAGGGGACGGGCCGGGGCAGCCCCAGCATTTT. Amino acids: CASSVGDGPGQPQHF. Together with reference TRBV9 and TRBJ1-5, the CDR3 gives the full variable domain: DSGVTQTPKHLITATGQRVTLRCSPRSGDLSVYWYQQSLDQGLQFLIQYYNGEERAKGNILERFSAQQFPDLHSELNLSSLELGDSALYFCASSVGDGPGQPQHFGDGTRLSIL.